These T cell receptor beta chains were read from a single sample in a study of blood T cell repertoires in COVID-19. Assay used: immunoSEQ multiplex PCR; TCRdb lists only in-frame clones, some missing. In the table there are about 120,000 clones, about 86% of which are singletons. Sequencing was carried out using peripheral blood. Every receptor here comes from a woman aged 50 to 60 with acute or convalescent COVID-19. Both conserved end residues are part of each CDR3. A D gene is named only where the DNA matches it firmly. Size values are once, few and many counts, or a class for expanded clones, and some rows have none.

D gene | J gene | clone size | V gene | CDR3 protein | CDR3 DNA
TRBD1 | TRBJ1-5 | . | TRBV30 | CAWMKGAGQPQHF | TGTGCCTGGATGAAGGGGGCGGGCCAGCCCCAGCATTTT
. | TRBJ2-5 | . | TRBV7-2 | CASSLGGLQETQYF | TGTGCCAGCAGCTTAGGGGGGCTTCAAGAGACCCAGTACTTC
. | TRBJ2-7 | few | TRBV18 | CASSPSSYEQYF | TGTGCCAGCTCACCGAGCTCCTACGAGCAGTACTTC
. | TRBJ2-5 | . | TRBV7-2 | CASSSPTGDWYQETQYF | TGTGCCAGCAGCTCCCCAACGGGGGATTGGTACCAAGAGACCCAGTACTTC
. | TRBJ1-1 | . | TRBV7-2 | CASSFGMNTEAFF | TGTGCCAGCAGCTTCGGGATGAACACTGAAGCTTTCTTT
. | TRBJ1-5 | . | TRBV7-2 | CASSPTRASNQPQHF | TGTGCCAGCAGCCCGACACGAGCTAGCAATCAGCCCCAGCATTTT
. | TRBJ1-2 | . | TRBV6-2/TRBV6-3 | CASSLTSGLIYGYTF | TGTGCCAGCAGTTTGACCTCCGGACTGATCTATGGCTACACCTTC
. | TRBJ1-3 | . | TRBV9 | CASSAFDRSSGNTIYF | TGTGCCAGCAGCGCCTTTGACAGGTCGAGTGGAAACACCATATATTTT
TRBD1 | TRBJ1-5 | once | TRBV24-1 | CATSGTGGSSNQPQHF | TGTGCCACCTCCGGGACAGGGGGCTCGAGCAATCAGCCCCAGCATTTT
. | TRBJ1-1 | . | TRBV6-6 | CASSYPQNTEAFF | TGTGCCAGCAGTTACCCACAGAACACTGAAGCTTTCTTT
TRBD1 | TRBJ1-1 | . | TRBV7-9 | CASSSKTGALNTEAFF | TGTGCCAGCAGCTCTAAGACAGGGGCACTGAACACTGAAGCTTTCTTT
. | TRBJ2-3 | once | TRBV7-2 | CASSLDGSHTDTQYF | TGTGCCAGCAGCTTAGACGGGAGTCACACAGATACGCAGTATTTT
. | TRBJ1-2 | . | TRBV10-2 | CASRGAGDVYGYTF | TGCGCCAGCAGAGGGGCAGGTGATGTCTATGGCTACACCTTC
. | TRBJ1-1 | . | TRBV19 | CASSNPGTEAFF | TGTGCCAGTAGTAACCCGGGCACTGAAGCTTTCTTT
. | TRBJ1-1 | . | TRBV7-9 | CASSLAEGTEAFF | TGTGCCAGCAGCCTCGCCGAGGGCACTGAAGCTTTCTTT
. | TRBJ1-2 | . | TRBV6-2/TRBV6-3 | CASSYVQGMSGYTF | TGTGCCAGCAGTTACGTCCAGGGCATGAGTGGCTACACCTTC
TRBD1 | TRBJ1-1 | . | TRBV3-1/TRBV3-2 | CASSHRTGGAAFF | TGTGCCAGCAGCCATCGGACAGGGGGCGCGGCTTTCTTT
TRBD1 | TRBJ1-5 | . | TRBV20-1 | CSASPGQGEQPQHF | TGCAGTGCTAGTCCGGGGCAGGGGGAACAGCCCCAGCATTTT
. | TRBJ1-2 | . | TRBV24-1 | CATPSGYTF | TGTGCCACCCCCTCCGGCTACACCTTC
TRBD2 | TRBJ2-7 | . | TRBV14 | CASSLLSGGAVYEQYF | TGTGCCAGCAGCCTTCTTAGCGGGGGGGCCGTTTACGAGCAGTACTTC
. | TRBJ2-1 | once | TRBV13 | CASSLSGLNEQFF | TGTGCCAGCAGCCTCAGCGGGCTCAATGAGCAGTTCTTC
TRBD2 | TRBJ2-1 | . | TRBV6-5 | CASSSTSGGDYNEQFF | TGTGCCAGCAGTTCTACTAGCGGGGGGGATTACAATGAGCAGTTCTTC
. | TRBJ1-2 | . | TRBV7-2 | CASSLVGGPSNYGYTF | TGTGCCAGCAGCTTAGTCGGCGGGCCTTCTAACTATGGCTACACCTTC
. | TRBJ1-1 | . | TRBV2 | CASKNSNTEAFF | TGTGCCAGCAAAAACAGTAACACTGAAGCTTTCTTT
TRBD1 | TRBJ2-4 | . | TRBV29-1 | CSALGQGRNIQYF | TGCAGCGCGCTGGGACAGGGGAGGAACATTCAGTACTTC
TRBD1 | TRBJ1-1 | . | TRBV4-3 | CASSQGRGTVAFF | TGCGCCAGCAGCCAAGGACGAGGGACAGTGGCTTTCTTT
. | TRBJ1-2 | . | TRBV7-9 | CASSSGGGSGYTF | TGTGCCAGCAGCTCCGGGGGAGGCTCGGGCTACACCTTC
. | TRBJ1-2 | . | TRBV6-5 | CASSYSTGFDGYTF | TGTGCCAGCAGTTACTCGACCGGGTTCGATGGCTACACCTTC
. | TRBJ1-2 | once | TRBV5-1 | CASSLGQITGVGYTF | TGCGCCAGCAGCTTGGGACAGATTACTGGGGTGGGCTACACCTTC
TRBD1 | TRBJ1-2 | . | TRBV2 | CASSQGTAIDYGYGYTF | TGTGCCAGCAGTCAGGGGACAGCGATCGATTACGGCTATGGCTACACCTTC
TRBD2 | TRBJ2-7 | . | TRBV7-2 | CASSLAQGLAGGPVSEQYF | TGTGCCAGCAGCTTAGCGCAGGGACTAGCGGGAGGGCCGGTCTCCGAGCAGTACTTC
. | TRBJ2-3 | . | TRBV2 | CASSGPLGLTNTDTQYF | TGTGCCAGCAGTGGCCCTTTAGGGTTGACTAACACAGATACGCAGTATTTT
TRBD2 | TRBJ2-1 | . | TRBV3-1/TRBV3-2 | CASSQRPSGTIYNEQFF | TGTGCCAGCAGCCAAAGGCCTAGCGGGACCATCTACAATGAGCAGTTCTTC
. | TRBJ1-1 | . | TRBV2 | CASSDGNRVNTEAFF | TGTGCCAGCAGTGACGGAAACAGGGTGAACACTGAAGCTTTCTTT
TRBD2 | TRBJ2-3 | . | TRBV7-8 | CASSTTSGGPGDTQYF | TGTGCCAGCAGCACGACTAGCGGGGGCCCGGGGGATACGCAGTATTTT
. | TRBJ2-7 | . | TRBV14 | CASSQSRGYEQYF | TGTGCCAGCAGCCAAAGCAGGGGATACGAGCAGTACTTC
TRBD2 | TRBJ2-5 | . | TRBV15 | CATSRTSGRSGETQYF | TGTGCCACCAGCAGGACTAGCGGGAGATCCGGGGAGACCCAGTACTTC
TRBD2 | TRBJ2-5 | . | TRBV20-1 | CSASSTGGWAETQYF | TGCAGTGCTAGTTCTACGGGGGGGTGGGCAGAGACCCAGTACTTC
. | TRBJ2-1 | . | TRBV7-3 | CASSLSRGAWVDEQFF | TGTGCCAGCAGCTTATCACGGGGGGCCTGGGTTGATGAGCAGTTCTTC
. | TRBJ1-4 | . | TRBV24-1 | CATSPGINEKLFF | TGTGCCACCAGCCCAGGGATCAATGAAAAACTGTTTTTT
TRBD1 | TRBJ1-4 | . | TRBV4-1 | CASSQEGIPGQANEKLFF | TGCGCCAGCAGCCAAGAAGGAATCCCGGGACAGGCAAATGAAAAACTGTTTTTT
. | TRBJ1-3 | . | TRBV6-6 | CASRPGNGNTIYF | TGTGCCAGCAGGCCGGGGAATGGAAACACCATATATTTT
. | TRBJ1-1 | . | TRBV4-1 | CASSRYIGVSAEAFF | TGCGCCAGCAGCCGCTATATCGGGGTTTCTGCTGAAGCTTTCTTT
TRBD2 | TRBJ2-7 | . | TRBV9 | CASSVEPLVAGDVNEQYF | TGTGCCAGCAGCGTAGAGCCCCTGGTAGCGGGAGACGTTAACGAGCAGTACTTC
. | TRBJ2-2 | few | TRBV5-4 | CASSFSLTNTGELFF | TGTGCCAGCAGCTTCTCACTAACGAACACCGGGGAGCTGTTTTTT
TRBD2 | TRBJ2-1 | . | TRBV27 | CASSPNAGERYNEQFF | TGTGCCAGCAGTCCCAATGCGGGGGAGAGGTACAATGAGCAGTTCTTC